These 3 T cell receptor beta chains were sequenced from one sample in a study of T cell responses to AZD1222 COVID-19 vaccine. Here immunoSEQ multiplex PCR was the method, and the copy in TCRdb shows in-frame clones only, minus some. The table has 100,000 to 150,000 clones, about nine tenths seen once; the top ten hold about 20%. Sequencing was performed on peripheral blood, taken on day 0 of AZD1222 vaccination. The source is an adult in good health.

This chain joins TRBV7-9 and TRBJ2-2, with 7 bases fitting TRBD1. Per the germline V gene, CDR1 is SEHNR and CDR2 is FQNEAQ (reference sequence). V shed 4 bases and J 0 bases; nucleotides not matched to a gene: 5. This CDR3 has 16 residues. Here the CDR3 DNA reads TGTGCCAGCAGCTCCTGGACAGGCGCGAACACCGGGGAGCTGTTTTTT. It is translated as CASSSWTGANTGELFF.

The chain has TRBV4-1 and TRBJ1-5; 7 nucleotides match TRBD1. The CDR3 is 15 amino acids. Per the germline V gene, CDR1 is MGHRA and CDR2 is YSYEKL. With V trimmed by 1 base and J by 3 bases, 3 bases remained unmatched. CDR3 residues: CASSQVGTVNQPQHF. The CDR3 coding sequence is TGCGCCAGCAGCCAAGTGGGGACAGTCAATCAGCCCCAGCATTTT.

The chain joins TRBV19 to TRBJ1-1, with D unresolved. Per germline, CDR1 LNHDA and CDR2 SQIVND (reference sequence). V lost 2 bases, J lost 0 bases, and 7 bases lay in between. CDR3 length: 14 residues. The CDR3 here is CASSIWGMNTEAFF. The CDR3, as DNA: TGTGCCAGTAGTATATGGGGAATGAACACTGAAGCTTTCTTT.